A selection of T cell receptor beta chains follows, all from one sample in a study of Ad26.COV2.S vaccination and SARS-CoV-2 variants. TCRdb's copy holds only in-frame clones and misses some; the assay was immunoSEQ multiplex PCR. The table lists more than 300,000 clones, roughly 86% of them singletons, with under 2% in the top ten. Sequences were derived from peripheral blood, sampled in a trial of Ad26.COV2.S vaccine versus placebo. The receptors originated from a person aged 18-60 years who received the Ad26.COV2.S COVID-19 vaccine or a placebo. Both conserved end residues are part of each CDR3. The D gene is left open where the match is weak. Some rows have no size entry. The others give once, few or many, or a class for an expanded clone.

CDR3nt: TGTGCCAGCAGCTTAGTAGCGGGGGGGTCCGAGCAGTACTTC
CDR3aa: CASSLVAGGSEQYF
d_gene: TRBD2
abundance: NA
j_gene: TRBJ2-7
v_gene: TRBV7-6

CDR3nt: TGCGCCAGCAGCTTGGAGTGGTCGGGTTTCGATGGCTACACCTTC
CDR3aa: CASSLEWSGFDGYTF
d_gene: NA
abundance: NA
j_gene: TRBJ1-2
v_gene: TRBV5-1

CDR3nt: TGTGCCAGTAGTCGGACAGGGTCGAAATATAGCAATCAGCCCCAGCATTTT
CDR3aa: CASSRTGSKYSNQPQHF
d_gene: TRBD1
abundance: NA
j_gene: TRBJ1-5
v_gene: TRBV19

CDR3nt: TGCAGCGTTGAAGTTCCCAGGAGCAGCTCCTACAATGAGCAGTTCTTC
CDR3aa: CSVEVPRSSSYNEQFF
d_gene: NA
abundance: NA
j_gene: TRBJ2-1
v_gene: TRBV29-1

CDR3nt: TGCGCCAGCACCCCCTCGGGGGAGATAACGCAGTATTTT
CDR3aa: CASTPSGEITQYF
d_gene: NA
abundance: NA
j_gene: TRBJ2-3
v_gene: TRBV23-1

CDR3nt: TGTGCCAGCAGCGTAACTAGCGGGGGATCACCAACCTACGAGCAGTACTTC
CDR3aa: CASSVTSGGSPTYEQYF
d_gene: TRBD2
abundance: NA
j_gene: TRBJ2-7
v_gene: TRBV9

CDR3nt: TGTGCCAGCAGCTTAACAGGGAAACTTTCCGGGGAGCTGTTTTTT
CDR3aa: CASSLTGKLSGELFF
d_gene: NA
abundance: NA
j_gene: TRBJ2-2
v_gene: TRBV11-2

CDR3nt: TGTGCCTGGAGAGCGACGGGCCGGAGAGCTGAAGCTTTCTTT
CDR3aa: CAWRATGRRAEAFF
d_gene: NA
abundance: few
j_gene: TRBJ1-1
v_gene: TRBV30

CDR3nt: TGCGCCAGCAACAGCTATGGCTACACCTTC
CDR3aa: CASNSYGYTF
d_gene: NA
abundance: NA
j_gene: TRBJ1-2
v_gene: TRBV23-1

CDR3nt: TGTGCCAGTAGTGCCTCGCAGGGGGCGAACACTGAAGCTTTCTTT
CDR3aa: CASSASQGANTEAFF
d_gene: TRBD1
abundance: NA
j_gene: TRBJ1-1
v_gene: TRBV19

CDR3nt: TGTGCCAACAGCCGAGGACAGGGGGTCCAGTCACCCCTCCACTTT
CDR3aa: CANSRGQGVQSPLHF
d_gene: TRBD1
abundance: NA
j_gene: TRBJ1-6
v_gene: TRBV14

CDR3nt: TGTGCCAGCAGCTTGGGTGTCACAGGGAGCACAGATACGCAGTATTTT
CDR3aa: CASSLGVTGSTDTQYF
d_gene: NA
abundance: NA
j_gene: TRBJ2-3
v_gene: TRBV5-5

CDR3nt: TGTGCCAGCAGCTTAGAGAGCGGGGATTGGAATGAGCAGTTCTTC
CDR3aa: CASSLESGDWNEQFF
d_gene: TRBD2
abundance: NA
j_gene: TRBJ2-1
v_gene: TRBV7-9

CDR3nt: TGTGCCAGCAGCTTAGAGGGGAAGGCGTACCAAGAGACCCAGTACTTC
CDR3aa: CASSLEGKAYQETQYF
d_gene: NA
abundance: few
j_gene: TRBJ2-5
v_gene: TRBV7-6

CDR3nt: TGTGCCAGTAGCGAGCGGGGAAAGTCCGGGGAGCTGTTTTTT
CDR3aa: CASSERGKSGELFF
d_gene: TRBD2
abundance: NA
j_gene: TRBJ2-2
v_gene: TRBV19

CDR3nt: TGTGCCAGCAGCTTAACTAACGGGGGCGCCTTGGAGCAGTACTTC
CDR3aa: CASSLTNGGALEQYF
d_gene: NA
abundance: NA
j_gene: TRBJ2-7
v_gene: TRBV7-2

CDR3nt: TGTGCCACCCTAGGACAGGGTAACTATGGCTACACCTTC
CDR3aa: CATLGQGNYGYTF
d_gene: TRBD1
abundance: NA
j_gene: TRBJ1-2
v_gene: TRBV2

CDR3nt: TGTGCCAGCTCACCAGGGACGGACTCGTATGGCTACACCTTC
CDR3aa: CASSPGTDSYGYTF
d_gene: NA
abundance: NA
j_gene: TRBJ1-2
v_gene: TRBV18

CDR3nt: TGCGCCAGCAGCTTGGCCCGAGCGGGGGGTAGCGACGAGCAGTACTTC
CDR3aa: CASSLARAGGSDEQYF
d_gene: TRBD2
abundance: NA
j_gene: TRBJ2-7
v_gene: TRBV5-1

CDR3nt: TGTGCCAGCTCACCCGAAGGAGGGGATGGAAACACCATATATTTT
CDR3aa: CASSPEGGDGNTIYF
d_gene: NA
abundance: NA
j_gene: TRBJ1-3
v_gene: TRBV18

CDR3nt: TGTGCCAGTAGTATCGGACGGAACTACGAGCAGTACTTC
CDR3aa: CASSIGRNYEQYF
d_gene: NA
abundance: NA
j_gene: TRBJ2-7
v_gene: TRBV19

CDR3nt: TGTGCCAGCAGCCAGTGGACCAGAAATATCCAAGAGACCCAGTACTTC
CDR3aa: CASSQWTRNIQETQYF
d_gene: NA
abundance: NA
j_gene: TRBJ2-5
v_gene: TRBV3-1/TRBV3-2

CDR3nt: TGTGCCAGTAGTACCGTTGGGGAGGGGAAGGGGGAAGCTTTCTTT
CDR3aa: CASSTVGEGKGEAFF
d_gene: NA
abundance: NA
j_gene: TRBJ1-1
v_gene: TRBV19

CDR3nt: TGCGCCAGCAGGCTAGGAAACACCATATATTTT
CDR3aa: CASRLGNTIYF
d_gene: NA
abundance: NA
j_gene: TRBJ1-3
v_gene: TRBV5-1

CDR3nt: TGTGCCTGGGATCTTGGGGGGAAAGAGACCCAGTACTTC
CDR3aa: CAWDLGGKETQYF
d_gene: NA
abundance: NA
j_gene: TRBJ2-5
v_gene: TRBV30

CDR3nt: TGTGCCAGCAGCGAGTGGTCCGCCAATGAGCAGTTCTTC
CDR3aa: CASSEWSANEQFF
d_gene: NA
abundance: NA
j_gene: TRBJ2-1
v_gene: TRBV9

CDR3nt: TGCGCCAGCAGTGAGCCGGGCCCCCGGAGGTCACAGGGACCAAAATTGGACCAGCATTTT
CDR3aa: CASSEPGPRRSQGPKLDQHF
d_gene: NA
abundance: few
j_gene: TRBJ1-5
v_gene: TRBV10-1

CDR3nt: TGCGCCAGCAGCTTTAACGGGGAGGGTGGCTACACCTTC
CDR3aa: CASSFNGEGGYTF
d_gene: NA
abundance: NA
j_gene: TRBJ1-2
v_gene: TRBV5-1

CDR3nt: TGTGCCACCAGACTAGTTTCCGAGCAGTACTTC
CDR3aa: CATRLVSEQYF
d_gene: NA
abundance: few
j_gene: TRBJ2-7
v_gene: TRBV6-5

CDR3nt: TGTGCCAGCAGCCAAGTAGCGGGGAATTTTGGAGATACGCAGTATTTT
CDR3aa: CASSQVAGNFGDTQYF
d_gene: TRBD2
abundance: once
j_gene: TRBJ2-3
v_gene: TRBV4-2

CDR3nt: TGTGCCAGCAGTTACTCCAGCGGGAGAGAAGCTTTCTTT
CDR3aa: CASSYSSGREAFF
d_gene: NA
abundance: NA
j_gene: TRBJ1-1
v_gene: TRBV6-5

CDR3nt: TGTGCCTGGAGGCCAGAGAACACCGGGGAGCTGTTTTTT
CDR3aa: CAWRPENTGELFF
d_gene: NA
abundance: NA
j_gene: TRBJ2-2
v_gene: TRBV30

CDR3nt: TGTGCCAGCTCGATCCTGAAACCGGGGTACGAGCAGTACTTC
CDR3aa: CASSILKPGYEQYF
d_gene: NA
abundance: NA
j_gene: TRBJ2-7
v_gene: TRBV18

CDR3nt: TGTGCCAGCAGCAAATGGACAGGGTGCACAGATACGCAGTATTTT
CDR3aa: CASSKWTGCTDTQYF
d_gene: NA
abundance: NA
j_gene: TRBJ2-3
v_gene: TRBV21-1

CDR3nt: TGTGCCAGCAGCAGAAGACAGGGGGATAGGGCTGAAGCTTTCTTT
CDR3aa: CASSRRQGDRAEAFF
d_gene: TRBD1
abundance: NA
j_gene: TRBJ1-1
v_gene: TRBV7-9

CDR3nt: TGTGCCTGGAGGATGAGGCTTAATGAAAAACTGTTTTTT
CDR3aa: CAWRMRLNEKLFF
d_gene: NA
abundance: once
j_gene: TRBJ1-4
v_gene: TRBV30

CDR3nt: TGTGCCAGCAGTAGGGACAGGCTGGGGGAAAAACTGTTTTTT
CDR3aa: CASSRDRLGEKLFF
d_gene: TRBD1
abundance: NA
j_gene: TRBJ1-4
v_gene: TRBV6-5

CDR3nt: TGTGCCAGCAGTCCGGGGGGCAGGGGTTATGAGACCCAGTACTTC
CDR3aa: CASSPGGRGYETQYF
d_gene: NA
abundance: NA
j_gene: TRBJ2-5
v_gene: TRBV28

CDR3nt: TGTGCCAGCAGTTTAATGGGCCAGCCTCAAGAGACCCAGTACTTC
CDR3aa: CASSLMGQPQETQYF
d_gene: NA
abundance: few
j_gene: TRBJ2-5
v_gene: TRBV27